This T cell receptor beta chain was identified in a study of T cells after yellow fever vaccination (dated by TCRdb to about 2019). About the investigation overall: The SMART-Seq v4 Ultra Low Input RNA kit was used to prepare libraries from fractions with low cell numbers. To follow T-cell clones before and after primary and booster YFV17D yellow fever vaccination, bulk TCR alpha and beta repertoires were sequenced over time. Two healthy male donors, one aged 18 to 30 and one aged 30 to 40 years, made up the cohort. Blood was collected at multiple timepoints before and after primary and secondary immunization, and bulk PBMC replicates and cell subsets were isolated.

The sample's treatment or condition, from its label and the paper: live attenuated yellow fever vaccine strain. At each blood-draw timepoint, two biological replicates of bulk PBMCs were collected. A standard Ficoll-Paque protocol was used to isolate PBMCs from peripheral blood. TriZol was used to extract RNA from bulk PBMCs, from CD4 and CD8 fractions, and from dextramer-positive and dextramer-negative fractions. In its sample, this clonotype was seen many times. Its recognized antigen is unknown. One base away there is no much larger clone; base qualities are not given. The CDR3 starts with the cysteine, ends with the phenylalanine, and has 17 residues. The DNA shown is the 51-base CDR3, in frame from base 1. V was cut back by 0 bases and J by 0 bases, leaving a gap of 13 bases between them. CDR1 and CDR2 are read off the germline V gene as SGHRS and YFSETQ. On the study overall, not on this receptor specifically: Compared with the primary T-cell response, the secondary T-cell response was weaker but faster, peaking on day 5 rather than day 15. Only a couple of donors were included in the study, so the extent to which the findings can be generalized is limited. After the booster, most of the clones that had expanded following primary vaccination were detected again (almost 98% of CD4 and 80% to 90% of CD8), which suggests that memory was broadly maintained. A small share of clonotypes was detected in both CD4 and CD8 compartments, with the overlap likely arising from convergent recombination. Computational filtering was required because FACS-sorted repertoires could contain abundant contaminating clonotypes from the bulk population.

Sequenced using an Illumina NovaSeq 6000. TCR cDNA was synthesized by 5'RACE template switching, which introduced a universal primer site and unique molecular identifiers. Priming of cDNA synthesis was performed from both the TCR alpha and TCR beta constant segments. Library amplification used two PCR steps, and the second PCR step added sample barcodes and sequencing adapters. Sequencing of the libraries was done on either Illumina HiSeq 2500 (2x100 bp) or NovaSeq (2x150 bp). As for the original processing: Demultiplexing of reads and collapsing into UMI consensus sequences were performed with MIGEC, and V(D)J alignment was carried out with MiXCR. Vaccine-responding clonotypes were identified with edgeR using replicate PBMC samples, with FDR below 0.01 and a log2 fold change above 5 up to day 15 being required. Each bulk clonotype was labeled CD4 or CD8 based on which sequenced repertoire, CD4 or CD8, contained the clonotype at higher abundance. TCRdb trimmed public reads at Q25 via fastp, called clones via MiXCR and kept in-frame beta chains. CDR3 protein sequences are deduplicated, and each keeps its most common genes and DNA. TCRdb's processing, not the study's, gives the V and J calls here. Counted in this sample were about 240,000 distinct CDR3 sequences; roughly 3.5% of them appeared once. Over 15% of the sample rests with the top ten.

This material consisted of PBMCs, taken 15 days after the yellow fever booster vaccination. The V gene is TRBV5-1 and the J gene is TRBJ2-4, with a weak D call of TRBD1 (6 bases match). The TCR comes from a man aged 18 to 29 who received the YFV17D yellow fever vaccine. The DNA is as follows: TGCGCCAGCAGCTTGGGTGGGGGCACCTTAGCCAAAAACATTCAGTACTTC. Its amino acids are CASSLGGGTLAKNIQYF.